The 11 T cell receptor beta chains presented below share a single source sample, sequenced in a study of cytomegalovirus exposure and HLA in healthy donors. The study ran its PCR with 60 Vbeta and 13 Jbeta primers. This table comes from immunoSEQ multiplex PCR, and its TCRdb copy is limited to in-frame clones, with some not included. This sample carries about 170,000 clones, around 84% of them seen once, and the ten largest clones take roughly 2.2%. The sequenced sample consisted of PBMCs. The origin of the receptors is a man aged 18 to 35 in good health and CMV-seropositive.

The chain combines TRBV27 with TRBJ1-4, with no clear D. Looked up from germline, CDR1 is MNHEY and CDR2 is SMNVEV (reference sequence). V lost 6 bases, J lost 0 bases, and 17 bases lay in between. The CDR3 sequence is 17 residues long. The CDR3 region is CASSPQRRYSTNEKLFF. The CDR3 nucleotides read TGTGCCAGCAGCCCACAGAGGAGGTATTCAACTAATGAAAAACTGTTTTTT. The variable domain in full, with the rest retrieved from reference TRBV27 and TRBJ1-4, is EAQVTQNPRYLITVTGKKLTVTCSQNMNHEYMSWYRQDPGLGLRQIYYSMNVEVTDKGDVPEGYKVSRKEKRNFPLILESPSPNQTSLYFCASSPQRRYSTNEKLFFGSGTQLSVL.

This clone has more than one count but fewer than ten. The chain links TRBV6-5 to TRBJ1-1; 8 nucleotides match TRBD1. Germline V gene sequence: CDR1 MNHEY, CDR2 SVGAGI. V shed 4 bases, J shed 3 bases, and the junction held 4 bases outside the gene matches. This CDR3 has 14 residues. DNA for the CDR3: TGTGCCAGCAGTTTCCAGGGGGCGGACACTGAAGCTTTCTTT. As protein: CASSFQGADTEAFF.

This chain joins TRBV19 and TRBJ1-3, with TRBD1 as a possible D gene (5 bases). This CDR3 spans 15 amino acids. Trimming removed 7 bases from V and 5 bases from J, with 18 bases in between. CDR1 is LNHDA, CDR2 SQIVND, per germline (reference sequence). The CDR3 region has the DNA TGTGCCAGTAACACCGTGGGGGGATTTCGAAACACCATATATTTT. Protein: CASNTVGGFRNTIYF.

The chain carries TRBV7-2 and TRBJ2-5; 7 bases match TRBD1. The CDR3 consists of 11 residues. The J segment lost 10 bases and the V segment lost 3 bases, leaving 2 bases of the junction unmatched. Germline lookup yields CDR1 SGHTA and CDR2 FQGNSA. The CDR3 DNA sequence: TGTGCCAGCAGCTTGACAGGGATCCAGTACTTC. Translation gives CASSLTGIQYF.

The gene calls are TRBV7-2 and TRBJ2-5; TRBD2 agrees at 8 bases. CDR3 length: 18 residues. Germline CDR1 SGHTA, CDR2 FQGNSA. V dropped 3 bases and J dropped 2; count of bases not matched to a gene: 14. The CDR3 bases are TGTGCCAGCAGCTTTGGATGGGCGGAGCGGGGGCCTCAAGAGACCCAGTACTTC. Protein product: CASSFGWAERGPQETQYF.

J is TRBJ2-3 and V is TRBV7-6; 7 nucleotides match TRBD1. The CDR3 is 14 residues long. Germline CDR1 SGHVS, CDR2 FNYEAQ. With V trimmed by 4 bases and J by 1 base, 2 bases remained unmatched. The CDR3 DNA sequence: TGTGCCAGCAGCTCTGGACAGGGCACAGATACGCAGTATTTT. Residues: CASSSGQGTDTQYF.

The V call is TRBV2, the J call TRBJ1-1, with a tentative D call TRBD1 (6 bases). Trimming pared 8 bases from V and 7 bases from J, leaving 17 bases between. CDR1 is SNHLY, CDR2 FYNNEI, per germline. The CDR3 runs 13 residues. The CDR3 DNA reads as TGTGCCAGCGTGGGGGACGGACAGCTTGAAGCTTTCTTT. Protein product: CASVGDGQLEAFF. The full variable domain, its missing parts supplied by reference TRBV2 and TRBJ1-1, is EPEVTQTPSHQVTQMGQEVILRCVPISNHLYFYWYRQILGQKVEFLVSFYNNEISEKSEIFDDQFSVERPDGSNFTLKIRSTKLEDSAMYFCASVGDGQLEAFFGQGTRLTVV.

This chain links TRBV5-6 with TRBJ2-5, with D tentatively TRBD2 (5 bases). CDR3 length: 18 amino acids. Trimming removed 4 bases from V and 2 bases from J, with 24 bases in between. CDR1 and CDR2 (germline): SGHDT, YYEEEE. The CDR3 DNA sequence: TGTGCCAGCAGCCCCCGACCTATTAGGGAAGAGGGTCAAGAGACCCAGTACTTC. Protein sequence: CASSPRPIREEGQETQYF. Full variable domain (rest looked up from reference TRBV5-6 and TRBJ2-5): DAGVTQSPTHLIKTRGQQVTLRCSPKSGHDTVSWYQQALGQGPQFIFQYYEEEERQRGNFPDRFSGHQFPNYSSELNVNALLLGDSALYLCASSPRPIREEGQETQYFGPGTRLLVL.

V and J are TRBV29-1 and TRBJ2-3; 8 nucleotides match TRBD2. With V trimmed by 4 bases and J by 2 bases, 5 bases remained unmatched. CDR3 length: 14 residues. The V gene's germline CDR1 is SQVTM and CDR2 ANQGSEA. DNA of the CDR3: TGCAGCGTTGGAACTAGCGGAACCACAGATACGCAGTATTTT. It codes for CSVGTSGTTDTQYF.

This chain joins TRBV5-1 and TRBJ2-5; the match to TRBD1 covers 8 bases. The closer fit of TRBJ2-7 to the DNA end suggests the J call may be wrong. Germline V CDR1 and CDR2: SGHRS, YFSETQ. The CDR3 length is 14 residues. CDR3 amino acids: CASSVQGDSYEQYF. The CDR3 nucleotides read TGCGCCAGCAGCGTACAGGGGGACTCCTACGAGCAGTACTTC.

The chain recombines TRBV30 with TRBJ1-5; TRBD1 matches at 8 bases. Germline CDR1 reads GTSNPN; CDR2 reads SVGIG (reference sequence). The CDR3 runs 17 residues. Trimming took 2 bases from V and 6 from J; bases not matched to a gene: 15. The CDR3 coding sequence is TGTGCCTGGAGTCCTCCGGGACAGGTTGTGTGGAGTCAGCCCCAGCATTTT. This sequence encodes CAWSPPGQVVWSQPQHF.